The 20 T cell receptor beta chains given below trace back to one sample, sequenced in a study of technical replicates of blood from a few donors. Generated by immunoSEQ multiplex PCR, the TCRdb table keeps only in-frame clones and is missing some. Of fewer than 15,000 clones listed, roughly 80% are singletons. Material: PBMCs. These TCRs come from a human donor in good health.

This chain links TRBV5-1 with TRBJ2-7, with a tentative D call TRBD2 (6 bases). V was clipped by 4 bases and J by 2 bases, with 13 bases between them. From germline, CDR1 is SGHRS and CDR2 YFSETQ. The CDR3 loop spans 14 amino acids. DNA of the CDR3: TGCGCCAGCAGCACCGGGGGAAACCCCTACGAGCAGTACTTC. Residues: CASSTGGNPYEQYF.

The V and J genes are TRBV6-1 and TRBJ2-7; no firm D call. The CDR3 is 14 residues long. The germline CDR1 and CDR2 sequences are MNHNS and SASEGT. Trimming shortened V by 4 bases and J by 2 bases, and 12 bases separated the two germline ends. Here the CDR3 reads CASSGGGPPYEQYF. The CDR3 DNA is TGTGCCAGCAGTGGAGGCGGTCCTCCCTACGAGCAGTACTTC.

This sequence joins TRBV5-4 and TRBJ2-5; TRBD2 matches 8 bases. V was clipped by 7 bases and J by 3 bases; unmatched bases: 5. The CDR3 loop spans 13 amino acids. The germline V gene has CDR1 SGHNT and CDR2 YYREEE (reference sequence). In nucleotides, the CDR3 is TGTGCCAGCGGTCCGGGGGGGGAAGAGACCCAGTACTTC. Its protein product is CASGPGGEETQYF.

The sample holds one count of this clone. This chain connects TRBV5-4 to TRBJ2-3; no firm D call. Trimming took 6 bases from V and 0 from J, leaving 8 bases between them. Looked up from germline, CDR1 is SGHNT and CDR2 is YYREEE (reference sequence). This CDR3 has 13 amino acids. CDR3 region: CASTLSSTDTQYF. The CDR3 DNA reads TGTGCCAGCACCCTGAGTAGCACAGATACGCAGTATTTT. Full variable domain (missing parts from reference TRBV5-4 and TRBJ2-3): ETGVTQSPTHLIKTRGQQVTLRCSSQSGHNTVSWYQQALGQGPQFIFQYYREEENGRGNFPPRFSGLQFPNYSSELNVNALELDDSALYLCASTLSSTDTQYFGPGTRLTVL.

This sequence joins TRBV7-8 and TRBJ2-7, with D perhaps TRBD1 (6 bases). The CDR3 covers 13 residues. The germline gives CDR1 SGHVS, CDR2 FQNEAQ. The ends were cut back, 3 bases at V and 3 bases at J, with 9 bases in the middle. As DNA, the CDR3 is TGTGCCAGCAGCTTTCAACAGGGCTACGAGCAGTACTTC. This codes for CASSFQQGYEQYF.

This clone was seen only a few times. The rearrangement links TRBV29-1 to TRBJ1-4; 8 positions agree with TRBD1. The germline gives CDR1 SQVTM, CDR2 ANQGSEA. Trimming at V came to 1 base and at J to 2 bases, leaving 0 bases not matched to a gene. The CDR3 has 14 amino acids. The CDR3 nucleotides are TGCAGCGTTGAAGGGACAGGGACTAATGAAAAACTGTTTTTT. Translation: CSVEGTGTNEKLFF.

This chain links TRBV30 with TRBJ1-2; D possibly corresponds to TRBD1 (6 bases). V lost 3 bases, J lost 1 base, and 15 bases lay in between. Looked up from germline, CDR1 is GTSNPN and CDR2 is SVGIG (reference sequence). The CDR3 is 15 residues long. The CDR3 is CAWRDSEVFNYGYTF. Here the CDR3 DNA reads TGTGCCTGGAGGGACAGCGAAGTCTTTAACTATGGCTACACCTTC.

In its sample, this clone was seen once. This chain uses TRBV5-1 with TRBJ2-5, with 11 bases matching TRBD1. The CDR3 consists of 16 residues. With V trimmed by 0 bases and J by 5 bases, 6 bases remained unmatched. The germline V gene has CDR1 SGHRS and CDR2 YFSETQ. The CDR3 nucleotides are TGCGCCAGCAGCTTGGGAGGACAGGGGGCGTTGGAGACCCAGTACTTC. Its protein product is CASSLGGQGALETQYF.

The chain couples TRBV6-5 to TRBJ1-2, with D possibly matching TRBD1 (6 bases). The CDR3 is 13 amino acids. V was clipped by 4 bases and J by 5 bases, with 11 bases between them. Germline loops: CDR1 MNHEY, CDR2 SVGAGI. The CDR3 loop is CASSLQGVYGYTF. For the CDR3, the DNA is TGTGCCAGCAGTTTACAGGGCGTATATGGCTACACCTTC.

CDR3 loop: CASSFRDSGGEDYGYTF. CDR3 sequence (DNA): TGTGCCAGCAGCTTCCGGGACAGCGGGGGAGAGGACTATGGCTACACCTTC. The rearrangement links TRBV27 to TRBJ1-2; 7 nucleotides line up with TRBD1. CDR1 is MNHEY and CDR2 is SMNVEV in the germline V gene (reference sequence). Trimming at V came to 6 bases and at J to 3 bases, leaving 16 bases not matched to a gene. The CDR3 totals 17 residues.

The rearrangement joins TRBV27 to TRBJ2-3, with 7 bases fitting TRBD2. V trimming: 2 bases; J trimming: 5 bases; junction bases outside the gene matches: 10. The length of the CDR3 is 16 residues. The germline V gene encodes CDR1 MNHEY and CDR2 SMNVEV (reference sequence). Here the CDR3 DNA reads TGTGCCAGCAGTTTAGGTGTAGCGGGTCGGGGAGATACGCAGTATTTT. Protein: CASSLGVAGRGDTQYF.

This clone was seen once. The CDR3, as DNA: TGTGCCAGCAGCTTGGGCCAGGGTGAAGCTTTCTTT. Translating it yields CASSLGQGEAFF. The chain employs TRBV7-8 and TRBJ1-1; perhaps TRBD1 as D (5 bases). Trimming cost V 3 bases and J 7 bases, with 9 bases left between them. This CDR3 comprises 12 residues. Germline assignment: CDR1 SGHVS and CDR2 FQNEAQ. The whole variable domain, remainder taken from reference TRBV7-8 and TRBJ1-1, is GAGVSQSPRYKVAKRGQDVALRCDPISGHVSLFWYQQALGQGPEFLTYFQNEAQLDKSGLPSDRFFAERPEGSVSTLKIQRTQQEDSAVYLCASSLGQGEAFFGQGTRLTVV.

The rearrangement uses TRBV29-1 and TRBJ2-2, with D maybe TRBD1 (6 bases). The CDR3 contains 14 residues. V shed 3 bases and J shed 4 bases, with 12 bases lying between them. Germline CDR1 reads SQVTM; CDR2 reads ANQGSEA. The CDR3 region has the DNA TGCAGCGTTGATAACTCACAGGGCACCGGGGAGCTGTTTTTT. It yields the protein CSVDNSQGTGELFF.

The chain is built from TRBV6-5 and TRBJ2-3, with 9 bases fitting TRBD2. The CDR3 sequence is 14 residues long. Germline CDR1 and CDR2: MNHEY and SVGAGI. Trimming took 8 bases from V and 4 from J; bases not matched to a gene: 7. The CDR3, as DNA: TGTGCCAGCTGGGTAGCGGGAGATGCAGATACGCAGTATTTT. Protein product: CASWVAGDADTQYF.

This sequence joins TRBV7-8 and TRBJ1-1; D not certain. V was clipped by 4 bases and J by 0 bases, with 15 bases between them. CDR1 and CDR2 from the germline V gene are SGHVS and FQNEAQ. This CDR3 region has 16 residues. CDR3 sequence: CASSSSGDLLNTEAFF. CDR3 in DNA: TGTGCCAGCAGCTCATCGGGAGACCTTTTGAACACTGAAGCTTTCTTT.

This clone has just a few counts. The rearrangement links TRBV7-9 to TRBJ1-1; D call uncertain. Germline CDR1 reads SEHNR; CDR2 reads FQNEAQ (reference sequence). The CDR3 sequence is 15 residues long. Deletions cut 2 bases from V and 4 bases from J, with 14 bases between. The CDR3 spells CASSLLADRVTEAFF. CDR3 bases: TGTGCCAGCAGCTTATTGGCGGATCGGGTCACTGAAGCTTTCTTT.

V and J are TRBV5-1 and TRBJ2-5; weak D call: TRBD2 (5 bases). Germline V gene sequence: CDR1 SGHRS, CDR2 YFSETQ. Trimming took off 0 bases at V and 1 base at J, with 7 bases between the two ends. The CDR3 is 14 residues long. CDR3 amino acids: CASSLAAGQETQYF. The CDR3 nucleotides are TGCGCCAGCAGCTTGGCTGCGGGCCAAGAGACCCAGTACTTC.

This clone was counted once. The chain links TRBV10-1 to TRBJ2-5, with D perhaps TRBD1 (6 bases). Germline lookup yields CDR1 WNHNN and CDR2 SYGVQD (reference sequence). The ends were cut back, 10 bases at V and 1 base at J, with 16 bases in the middle. This CDR3 has 14 residues. Here the CDR3 DNA reads TGCGCCACGCCCCAGGGGCCCCCCCAAGAGACCCAGTACTTC. This codes for CATPQGPPQETQYF.

This chain joins TRBV18 and TRBJ2-7; 8 bases are shared with TRBD2. The CDR3 is 15 residues long. V dropped 3 bases and J dropped 2; count of bases not matched to a gene: 6. The germline CDR1 and CDR2 sequences are KGHSH and LQKENI. CDR3 region: CASSPRTSPTYEQYF. The CDR3 coding sequence is TGTGCCAGCTCACCTAGGACTAGCCCTACCTACGAGCAGTACTTC.

The chain uses TRBV2 and TRBJ2-1; 10 bases map to TRBD1. Germline-derived CDR1 and CDR2 are SNHLY and FYNNEI. V lost 5 bases and J lost 10; bases outside the gene matches: 5. The CDR3 sequence is 13 residues long. The CDR3 region has the DNA TGTGCCAGCAGTAATGACAGGGGGCACGAGCAGTTCTTC. Residues: CASSNDRGHEQFF.